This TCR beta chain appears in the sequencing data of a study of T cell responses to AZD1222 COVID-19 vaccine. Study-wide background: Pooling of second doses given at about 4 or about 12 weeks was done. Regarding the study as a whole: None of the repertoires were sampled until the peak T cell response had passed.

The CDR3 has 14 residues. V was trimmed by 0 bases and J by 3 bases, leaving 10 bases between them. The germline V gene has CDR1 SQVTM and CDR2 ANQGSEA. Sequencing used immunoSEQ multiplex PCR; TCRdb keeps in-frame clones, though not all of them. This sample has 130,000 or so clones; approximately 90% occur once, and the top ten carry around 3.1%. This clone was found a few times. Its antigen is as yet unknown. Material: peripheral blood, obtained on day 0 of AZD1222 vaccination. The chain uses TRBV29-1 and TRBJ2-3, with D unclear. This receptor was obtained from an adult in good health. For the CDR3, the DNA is TGCAGCGTTGAAGATCCAGTTGGGACAGATACGCAGTATTTT. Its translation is CSVEDPVGTDTQYF.